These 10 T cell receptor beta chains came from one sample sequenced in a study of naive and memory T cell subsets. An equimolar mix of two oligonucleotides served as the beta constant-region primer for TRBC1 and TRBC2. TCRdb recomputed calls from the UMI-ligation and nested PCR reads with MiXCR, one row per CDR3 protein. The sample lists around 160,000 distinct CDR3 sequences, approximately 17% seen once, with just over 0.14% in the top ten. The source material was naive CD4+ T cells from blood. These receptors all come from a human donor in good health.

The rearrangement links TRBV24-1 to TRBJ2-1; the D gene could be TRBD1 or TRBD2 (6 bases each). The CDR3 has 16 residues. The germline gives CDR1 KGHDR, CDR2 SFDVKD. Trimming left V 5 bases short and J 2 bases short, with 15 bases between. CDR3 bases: TGTGCCACCAGTGGGGGGCGGCGGGACCCCTACAATGAGCAGTTCTTC. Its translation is CATSGGRRDPYNEQFF.

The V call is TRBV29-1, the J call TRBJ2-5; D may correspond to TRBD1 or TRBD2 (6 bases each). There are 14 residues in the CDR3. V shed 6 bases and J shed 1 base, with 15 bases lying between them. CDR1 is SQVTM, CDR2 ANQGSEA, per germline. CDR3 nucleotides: TGCAGCGTCCGGAAGGGGGGCAGCCAAGAGACCCAGTACTTC. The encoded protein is CSVRKGGSQETQYF.

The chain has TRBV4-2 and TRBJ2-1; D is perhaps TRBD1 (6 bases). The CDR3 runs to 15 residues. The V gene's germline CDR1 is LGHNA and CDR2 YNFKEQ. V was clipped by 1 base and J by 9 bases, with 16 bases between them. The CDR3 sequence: CASSQAQTYRVEQFF. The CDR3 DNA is TGTGCCAGCAGCCAAGCTCAGACCTACAGGGTTGAGCAGTTCTTC.

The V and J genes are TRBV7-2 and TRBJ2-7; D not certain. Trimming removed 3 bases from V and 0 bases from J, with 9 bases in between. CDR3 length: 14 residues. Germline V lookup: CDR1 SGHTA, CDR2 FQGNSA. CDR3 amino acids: CASSFLQSSYEQYF. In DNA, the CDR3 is TGTGCCAGCAGCTTTTTACAGTCCTCCTACGAGCAGTACTTC. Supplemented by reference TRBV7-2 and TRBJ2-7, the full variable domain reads GAGVSQSPSNKVTEKGKDVELRCDPISGHTALYWYRQSLGQGLEFLIYFQGNSAPDKSGLPSDRFSAERTGGSVSTLTIQRTQQEDSAVYLCASSFLQSSYEQYFGPGTRLTVT.

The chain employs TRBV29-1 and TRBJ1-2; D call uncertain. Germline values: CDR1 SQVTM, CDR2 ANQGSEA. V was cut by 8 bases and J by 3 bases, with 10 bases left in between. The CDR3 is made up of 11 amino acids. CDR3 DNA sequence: TGCAGCCTCGGGCAGGACTATGGCTACACCTTC. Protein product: CSLGQDYGYTF.

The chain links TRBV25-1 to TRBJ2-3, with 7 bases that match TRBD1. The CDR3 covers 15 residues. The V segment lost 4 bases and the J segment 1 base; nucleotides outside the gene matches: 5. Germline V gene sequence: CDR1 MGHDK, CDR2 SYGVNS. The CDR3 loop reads CASSAGGYGTDTQYF. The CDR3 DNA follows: TGTGCCAGCAGTGCAGGGGGTTACGGCACAGATACGCAGTATTTT.

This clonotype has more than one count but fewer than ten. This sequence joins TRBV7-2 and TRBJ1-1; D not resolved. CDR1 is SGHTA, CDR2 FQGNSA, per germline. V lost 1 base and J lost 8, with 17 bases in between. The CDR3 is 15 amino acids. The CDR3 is CASSLVALSQPEAFF. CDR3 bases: TGTGCCAGCAGCTTAGTCGCATTATCACAGCCAGAAGCTTTCTTT.

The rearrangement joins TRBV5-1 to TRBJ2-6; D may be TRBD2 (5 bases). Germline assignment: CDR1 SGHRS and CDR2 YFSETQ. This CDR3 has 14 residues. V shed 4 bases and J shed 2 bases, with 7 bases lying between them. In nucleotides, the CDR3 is TGCGCCAGCAGCGAGGGTACTGGGGCCAACGTCCTGACTTTC. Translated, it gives CASSEGTGANVLTF.

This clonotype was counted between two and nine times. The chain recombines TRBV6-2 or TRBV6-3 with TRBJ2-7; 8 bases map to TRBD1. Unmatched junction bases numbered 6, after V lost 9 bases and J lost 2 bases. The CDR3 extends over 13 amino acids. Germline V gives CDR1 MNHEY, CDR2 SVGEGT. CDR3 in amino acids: CASGTGVPYEQYF. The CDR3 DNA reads TGTGCCAGTGGGACAGGTGTCCCCTACGAGCAGTACTTC.

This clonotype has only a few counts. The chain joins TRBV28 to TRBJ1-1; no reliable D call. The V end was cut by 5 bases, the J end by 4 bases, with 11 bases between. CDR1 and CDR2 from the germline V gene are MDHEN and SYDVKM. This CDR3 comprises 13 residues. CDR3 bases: TGTGCCAGCAGTACACTAGACGGCACTGAAGCTTTCTTT. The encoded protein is CASSTLDGTEAFF.